This TCR beta chain was identified during a study of CD8 T cells in Susac syndrome. V lost 0 bases and J 0 bases, leaving 14 bases between the germline ends. The CDR3 is 17 residues long. The germline V gene has CDR1 SGDLS and CDR2 YYNGEE. Random-hexamer reverse transcription was applied to about 0.45 to 1 ug RNA. Across 54 Vbeta and 13 Jbeta, TCR beta CDR3 was amplified with immunoSEQ multiplex PCR. In TCRdb, the immunoSEQ multiplex PCR reads were re-called with MiXCR into one record per CDR3 protein. The table includes 120,000 or so distinct CDR3 sequences, approximately 94% detected once. Sequencing of TCR beta covered CD8+ and CD4+ T cells obtained from blood. TEMRA cells were FACS-enriched and CD8+ and CD4+ T cells negatively isolated.

The V gene is TRBV9, the J gene TRBJ2-3; D possibly matches TRBD1 or TRBD2 (5 bases each). This TCR was recovered from a human donor in good health. Sequenced material: CD4+ T cells from PBMCs. The CDR3 nucleotides read TGTGCCAGCAGCGTAGGGGGGAGCGTATCTAGCACAGATACGCAGTATTTT. Residues: CASSVGGSVSSTDTQYF. The whole variable domain, filled in from reference TRBV9 and TRBJ2-3, reads DSGVTQTPKHLITATGQRVTLRCSPRSGDLSVYWYQQSLDQGLQFLIQYYNGEERAKGNILERFSAQQFPDLHSELNLSSLELGDSALYFCASSVGGSVSSTDTQYFGPGTRLTVL.